The clone carrying this T cell receptor beta chain has a count of ten or more. Antigen specificity is unknown. Other autoimmune diseases, uncontrolled infections, pregnancy or lactation led to the exclusion of patients. Fresh peripheral blood, approximately 10 ml, was the PBMC source. This sample was taken from a study of Graves' ophthalmopathy and Graves' hyperthyroidism. Study observations and caveats: The model forecast ophthalmopathy progression, reaching under 71% sensitivity and roughly 72% specificity.

The authors amplified TCR beta CDR3 regions from RNA transcripts. First-round RT-PCR used HTBI primers; second-round multiplex PCR followed. Each CDR3 protein is one row after TCRdb ran MiXCR on the multiplex PCR reads. The sample has 200,000 to 250,000 distinct CDR3 sequences; around a fifth are singletons. J was trimmed by 0 bases and V by 3 bases; bases with no gene match: 3. CDR3 size: 15 residues. Germline lookup yields CDR1 SGHRS and CDR2 YFSETQ. The chain joins TRBV5-1 to TRBJ2-7; 10 bases are a match to TRBD2. This TCR was sampled from a woman between 50 and 59 years old with Graves' ophthalmopathy. Sample: peripheral blood. CDR3 in DNA: TGCGCCAGCAGCTACCTAGCGGGAGCCTCCTACGAGCAGTACTTC. Its protein is CASSYLAGASYEQYF.